A single sample is the source of the 8 T cell receptor beta chains below, sequenced in a study of blood T cell repertoires in COVID-19. The protocol was immunoSEQ multiplex PCR, while the TCRdb copy is restricted to in-frame clones and leaves out a portion. The table records 280,000 or so clones, about 80% of them present only once. The specimen was peripheral blood. These receptor sequences come from a woman between 45 and 65 years old who had recovered from COVID-19.

This rearrangement joins TRBV7-2 to TRBJ2-4; unclear D gene. CDR3 length: 12 amino acids. The V and J ends lost 0 bases and 9 bases respectively, with 6 bases between them. Germline loops: CDR1 SGHTA, CDR2 FQGNSA. The CDR3 nucleotides are TGTGCCAGCAGCTTAGCGTCAGGCATTCAGTACTTC. Protein: CASSLASGIQYF.

The V call is TRBV4-3, the J call TRBJ1-5; D possibly corresponds to TRBD1 (5 bases). The CDR3 totals 15 residues. Trimming took 0 bases from V and 7 from J, leaving 13 bases between them. Germline V CDR1 and CDR2: LGHNA, YSLEER. This CDR3 is CASSQEGRGRQPQHF. The CDR3 DNA reads as TGCGCCAGCAGCCAAGAAGGAAGGGGTAGGCAGCCCCAGCATTTT.

The rearrangement links TRBV28 to TRBJ2-3; D possibly corresponds to TRBD2 (6 bases). V gave up 6 bases and J gave up 2 bases, with 12 bases separating them. Germline CDR1 MDHEN, CDR2 SYDVKM. This CDR3 is built from 14 residues. In DNA, the CDR3 is TGTGCCAGCAGCACGGGAGCCATCACAGATACGCAGTATTTT. Protein product: CASSTGAITDTQYF.

The chain has TRBV28 and TRBJ2-4, with 10 bases aligning to TRBD1. The junction had 17 bases not matched to a gene; V was cut back by 5 bases and J by 1 base. The V gene's germline CDR1 is MDHEN and CDR2 SYDVKM. This CDR3 is built from 20 residues. The CDR3 bases are TGTGCCAGCAGTATCGTGGTGGGACAGGGGATTCGGACGGCCAAAAACATTCAGTACTTC. This codes for CASSIVVGQGIRTAKNIQYF. Filled out from reference TRBV28 and TRBJ2-4, the complete variable domain reads DVKVTQSSRYLVKRTGEKVFLECVQDMDHENMFWYRQDPGLGLRLIYFSYDVKMKEKGDIPEGYSVSREKKERFSLILESASTNQTSMYLCASSIVVGQGIRTAKNIQYFGAGTRLSVL.

The CDR3 bases are TGTGCCAGTAGTTCCCGGACTAGCGGGGGTACCACAGATACGCAGTATTTT. The encoded protein is CASSSRTSGGTTDTQYF. V usage is TRBV19 and J usage is TRBJ2-3; 13 positions agree with TRBD2. The ends lost 5 bases at V and 2 bases at J; junction bases unmatched: 7. Germline lookup yields CDR1 LNHDA and CDR2 SQIVND (reference sequence). The CDR3 runs 17 residues.

CDR3 region: CASSQTGRTEAFF. In DNA form, the CDR3 reads TGTGCCAGCAGCCAGACAGGGCGGACTGAAGCTTTCTTT. The rearrangement links TRBV12-3 or TRBV12-4 to TRBJ1-1; TRBD1 aligns across 7 bases. Trimming cost V 6 bases and J 5 bases; bases outside gene matches: 6. The CDR3 sequence is 13 residues long.

With regard to this clone: Other DNA sequences in this sample translate to the same CDR3. The chain joins TRBV6-2 or TRBV6-3 to TRBJ2-7; maybe TRBD2 (5 bases). With 3 bases removed from V and 0 bases from J, the gap between germline ends came to 9 bases. Germline CDR1 MNHEY, CDR2 SVGEGT. The CDR3 totals 14 residues. CDR3 sequence reads: CASSYRGSSYEQYF. The CDR3 DNA reads as TGTGCCAGCAGTTATCGAGGGTCCTCCTACGAGCAGTACTTC.

The V and J genes are TRBV28 and TRBJ1-4, with D possibly matching TRBD1 (6 bases). The CDR3 is made up of 14 amino acids. Germline V gene data show CDR1 as MDHEN and CDR2 as SYDVKM. V was pared by 7 bases and J by 0 bases, with 9 bases between. The CDR3 DNA follows: TGTGCCAGCACCACAGGGTCAACTAATGAAAAACTGTTTTTT. Translation: CASTTGSTNEKLFF.